The rows below give T cell receptor beta chains drawn from one sample of a study of T cell responses to AZD1222 COVID-19 vaccine. TCRdb keeps only in-frame clones here, not all; method: immunoSEQ multiplex PCR. Of approximately 180,000 clones listed, 85% to 95% are singletons. Sequenced material: peripheral blood, taken 28 days after the second dose of the MenACWY control vaccine. Receptor source: an adult who received the MenACWY meningococcal vaccine as a control. Both conserved end residues are part of each CDR3. The D gene is left open where the match is weak. The size of a clone is reported for some rows only, either as once, few or many, or as a class for expanded clones.

V gene,clone size,D gene,J gene,CDR3 DNA,CDR3 protein
TRBV5-1,-,TRBD2,TRBJ2-3,TGCGCCAGCAGCCGGGGCACGGTAGCGGGAGGAAGAGATACGCAGTATTTT,CASSRGTVAGGRDTQYF
TRBV9,-,-,TRBJ1-6,TGTGCCAGCAGCGTAGCGTCTGGGGGTTCACCCCTCCACTTT,CASSVASGGSPLHF
TRBV21-1,-,-,TRBJ1-1,TGTGCCAGCAGCGTCCCTGCTTTCTTT,CASSVPAFF
TRBV7-2,-,TRBD1,TRBJ1-2,TGTGCCAGCAGCTTAGTTAACAGGGGGACGGATGGCTACACCTTC,CASSLVNRGTDGYTF
TRBV7-2,-,TRBD1,TRBJ1-1,TGTGCCAGCAGCAGGGGACAGGGATTGAACACTGAAGCTTTCTTT,CASSRGQGLNTEAFF
TRBV6-1,-,TRBD1,TRBJ2-5,TGTGCCAGCAGTGGAGCCGGGACAGCGGAAGAGACCCAGTACTTC,CASSGAGTAEETQYF
TRBV2,-,-,TRBJ2-5,TGTGCCAGCAGTCCCCCACCAGGACAGAAAGAGACCCAGTACTTC,CASSPPPGQKETQYF
TRBV9,-,-,TRBJ2-3,TGTGCCAGCAGCGTAGAGGGGGCTAGCGGAGATACGCAGTATTTT,CASSVEGASGDTQYF
TRBV19,-,-,TRBJ1-5,TGTGCCAGTAGTACTTTTGTCAATAGCAATCAGCCCCAGCATTTT,CASSTFVNSNQPQHF
TRBV7-3,-,TRBD2,TRBJ2-7,TGTGCCAGTTCACTAGCGGGAGACGAGCAGTACTTC,CASSLAGDEQYF
TRBV19,-,-,TRBJ2-7,TGTGCCAGTAGTCCAAGGGACAACCGGAACGAGCAGTACTTC,CASSPRDNRNEQYF
TRBV5-5,few,TRBD1,TRBJ1-5,TGTGCCAGCAGCTCCGGACAGGCCAGCAATCAGCCCCAGCATTTT,CASSSGQASNQPQHF
TRBV19,-,TRBD1,TRBJ2-7,TGTGCCAGTACCTCCCGACAGGGGGCGGGCGAGCAGTACTTC,CASTSRQGAGEQYF
TRBV11-3,-,-,TRBJ1-2,TGTGCCAGCTCCAAGGACAGAGGGGCTTTCGGTGGCTACACCTTC,CASSKDRGAFGGYTF